This T cell receptor beta chain originates from a study of control samples from healthy donors and cancer patients. Trimming removed 11 bases at V and 10 bases at J, with 24 bases between. Germline values: CDR1 MNHEY, CDR2 SVGAGI. CDR3 length: 15 amino acids. TCRdb keeps only in-frame clones here, not all; method: immunoSEQ multiplex PCR. The sample consists of 30,000 to 40,000 clones, approximately 94% of them appearing once. This receptor was identified in a middle-aged man with colorectal cancer. Sequencing used PBMCs. The chain joins TRBV6-5 to TRBJ1-6; D not resolved. The DNA for the CDR3 is TGTGCCGCCGAGACCTACTCCGGTGGCTTGTCACCCCTCCACTTT. Its protein is CAAETYSGGLSPLHF.